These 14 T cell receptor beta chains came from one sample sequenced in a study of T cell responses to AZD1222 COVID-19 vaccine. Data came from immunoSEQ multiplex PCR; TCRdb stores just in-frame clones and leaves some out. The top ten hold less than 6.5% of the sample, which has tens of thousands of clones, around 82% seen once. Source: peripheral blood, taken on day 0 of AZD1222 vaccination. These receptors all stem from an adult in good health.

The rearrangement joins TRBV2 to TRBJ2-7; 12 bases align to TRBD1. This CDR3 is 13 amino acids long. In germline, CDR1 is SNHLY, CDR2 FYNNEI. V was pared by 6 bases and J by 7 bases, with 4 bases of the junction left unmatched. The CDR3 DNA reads TGTGCCAGCAGCCGGGACAGGGGGCGTGAGCAGTACTTC. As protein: CASSRDRGREQYF.

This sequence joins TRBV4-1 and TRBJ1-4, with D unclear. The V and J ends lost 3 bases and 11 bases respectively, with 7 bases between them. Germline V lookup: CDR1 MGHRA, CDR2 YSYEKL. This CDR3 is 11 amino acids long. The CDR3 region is CASSHTQKLFF. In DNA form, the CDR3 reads TGCGCCAGCAGCCATACACAGAAACTGTTTTTT.

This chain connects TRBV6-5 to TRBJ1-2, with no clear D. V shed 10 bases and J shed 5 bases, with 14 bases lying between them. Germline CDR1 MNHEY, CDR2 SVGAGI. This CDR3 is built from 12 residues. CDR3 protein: CAIRGSDYGYTF. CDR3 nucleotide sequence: TGTGCCATCCGTGGGTCGGATTATGGCTACACCTTC.

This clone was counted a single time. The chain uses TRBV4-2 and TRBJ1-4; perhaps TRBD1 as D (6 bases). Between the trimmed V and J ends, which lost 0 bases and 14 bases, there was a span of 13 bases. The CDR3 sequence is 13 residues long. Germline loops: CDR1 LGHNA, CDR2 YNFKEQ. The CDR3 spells CASSQDRGEGLFF. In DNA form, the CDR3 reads TGTGCCAGCAGCCAAGATAGGGGGGAGGGGCTGTTTTTT.

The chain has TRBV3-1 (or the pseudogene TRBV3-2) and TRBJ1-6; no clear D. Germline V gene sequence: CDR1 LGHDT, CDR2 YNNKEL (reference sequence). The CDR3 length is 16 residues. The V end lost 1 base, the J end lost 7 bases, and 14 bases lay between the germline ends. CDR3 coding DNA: TGTGCCAGCAGCCAAGCGGGGTCAGCAGTGAATTCACCCCTCCACTTT. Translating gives CASSQAGSAVNSPLHF.

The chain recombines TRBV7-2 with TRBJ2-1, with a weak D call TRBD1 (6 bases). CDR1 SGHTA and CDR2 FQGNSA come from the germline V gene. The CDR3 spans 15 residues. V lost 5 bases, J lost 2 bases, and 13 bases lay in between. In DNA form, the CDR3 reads TGTGCCAGCAGCCTCGATACAGGGACCTACAATGAGCAGTTCTTC. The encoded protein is CASSLDTGTYNEQFF.

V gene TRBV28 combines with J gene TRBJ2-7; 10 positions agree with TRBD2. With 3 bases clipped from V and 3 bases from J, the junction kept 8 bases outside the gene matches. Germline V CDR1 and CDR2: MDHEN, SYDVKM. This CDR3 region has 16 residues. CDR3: CASSLIPGLASYEQYF. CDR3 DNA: TGTGCCAGCAGTTTGATTCCGGGACTAGCGAGCTACGAGCAGTACTTC.

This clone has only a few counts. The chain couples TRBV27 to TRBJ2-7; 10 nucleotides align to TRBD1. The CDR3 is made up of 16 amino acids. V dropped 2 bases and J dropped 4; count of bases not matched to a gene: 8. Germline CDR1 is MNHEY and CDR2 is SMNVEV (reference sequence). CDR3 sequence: CASSLRVGTGVYEQYF. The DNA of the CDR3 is TGTGCCAGCAGTTTAAGGGTCGGGACAGGGGTATACGAGCAGTACTTC.

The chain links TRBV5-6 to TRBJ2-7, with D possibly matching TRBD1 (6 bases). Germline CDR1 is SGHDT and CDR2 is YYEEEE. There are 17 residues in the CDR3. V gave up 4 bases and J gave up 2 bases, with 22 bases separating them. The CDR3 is CASSHVAFQGQPYEQYF. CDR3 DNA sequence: TGTGCCAGCAGCCACGTGGCTTTTCAGGGGCAACCCTACGAGCAGTACTTC.

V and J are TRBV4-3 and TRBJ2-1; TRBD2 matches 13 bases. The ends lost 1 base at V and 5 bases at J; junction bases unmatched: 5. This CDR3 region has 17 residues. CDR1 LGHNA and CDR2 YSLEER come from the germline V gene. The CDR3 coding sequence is TGCGCCAGCAGCCAAGGACTAGCGGGGGGAGGGGACAATGAGCAGTTCTTC. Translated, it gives CASSQGLAGGGDNEQFF.

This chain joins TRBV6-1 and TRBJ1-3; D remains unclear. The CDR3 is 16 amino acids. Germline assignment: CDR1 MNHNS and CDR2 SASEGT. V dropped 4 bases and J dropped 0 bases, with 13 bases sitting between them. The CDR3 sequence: CASSALGILSGNTIYF. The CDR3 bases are TGTGCCAGCAGTGCACTCGGGATTCTCTCTGGAAACACCATATATTTT.

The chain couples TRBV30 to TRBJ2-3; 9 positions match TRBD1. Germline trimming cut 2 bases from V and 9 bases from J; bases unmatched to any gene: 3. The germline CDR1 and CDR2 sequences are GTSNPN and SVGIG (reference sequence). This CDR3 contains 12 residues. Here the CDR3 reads CAWSYDRGTQYF. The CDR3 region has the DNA TGTGCCTGGAGTTATGACAGGGGGACGCAGTATTTT.

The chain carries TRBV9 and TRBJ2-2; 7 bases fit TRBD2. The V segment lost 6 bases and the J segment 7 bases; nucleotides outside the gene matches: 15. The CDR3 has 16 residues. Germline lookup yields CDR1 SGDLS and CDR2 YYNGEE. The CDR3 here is CASTADPSGTGGELFF. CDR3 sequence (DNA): TGTGCCAGCACCGCTGACCCTAGCGGAACCGGCGGGGAGCTGTTTTTT.

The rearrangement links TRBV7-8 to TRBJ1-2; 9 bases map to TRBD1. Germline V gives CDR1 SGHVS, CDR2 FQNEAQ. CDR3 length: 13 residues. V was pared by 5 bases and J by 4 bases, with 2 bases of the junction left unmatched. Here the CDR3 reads CASSQDRGYGYTF. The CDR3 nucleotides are TGTGCCAGCAGCCAGGACAGGGGCTATGGCTACACCTTC.